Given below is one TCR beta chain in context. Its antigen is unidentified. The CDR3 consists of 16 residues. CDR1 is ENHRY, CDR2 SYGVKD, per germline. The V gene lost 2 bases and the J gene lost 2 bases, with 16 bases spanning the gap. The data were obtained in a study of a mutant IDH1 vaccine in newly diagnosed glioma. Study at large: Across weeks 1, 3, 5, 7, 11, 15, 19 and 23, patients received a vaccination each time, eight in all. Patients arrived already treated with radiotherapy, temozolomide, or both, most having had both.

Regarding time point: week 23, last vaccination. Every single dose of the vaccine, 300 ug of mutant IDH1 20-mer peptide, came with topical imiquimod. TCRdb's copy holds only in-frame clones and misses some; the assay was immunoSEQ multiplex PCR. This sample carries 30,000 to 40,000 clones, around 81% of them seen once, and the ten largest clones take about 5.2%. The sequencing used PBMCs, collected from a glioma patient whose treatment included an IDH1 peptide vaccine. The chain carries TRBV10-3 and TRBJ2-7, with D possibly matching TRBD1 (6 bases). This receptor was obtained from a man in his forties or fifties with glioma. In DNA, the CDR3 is TGTGCCATCAGTGAGAACATGTGGGACAACCCCTACGAGCAGTACTTC. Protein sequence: CAISENMWDNPYEQYF.